The 20 T cell receptor beta chains presented below share a single source sample, sequenced in a study of blood T cells in healthy people across ages. Next came a second PCR, run for about 6 to 11 cycles, which used a sample-barcoded 5' primer along with a J-beta primer mix. In TCRdb, the 5' RACE reads were re-called with MiXCR into one record per CDR3 protein. The data hold 700,000 to 1,000,000 distinct CDR3 sequences, with roughly 44% observed a single time. The material sequenced was blood. Every receptor here comes from a man in his sixties in good health.

This clonotype has at least ten counts. The V call is TRBV5-5, the J call TRBJ2-7; TRBD1 aligns across 8 bases. This CDR3 has 12 residues. Germline values: CDR1 SGHKS, CDR2 YYEKEE (reference sequence). Trimming cost V 4 bases and J 6 bases; bases outside gene matches: 3. The CDR3 is CASSLTGVEQYF. CDR3 in DNA: TGTGCCAGCAGCCTGACAGGGGTCGAGCAGTACTTC. The full variable domain, its missing parts supplied by reference TRBV5-5 and TRBJ2-7, is DAGVTQSPTHLIKTRGQQVTLRCSPISGHKSVSWYQQVLGQGPQFIFQYYEKEERGRGNFPDRFSARQFPNYSSELNVNALLLGDSALYLCASSLTGVEQYFGPGTRLTVT.

This clonotype was detected only a few times. One end of the junction fails to match germline, which may point to a read error. The chain joins TRBV7-7 to TRBJ2-5, with D possibly being TRBD2 (5 bases). The CDR3 has 13 amino acids. In germline, CDR1 is SSHAT, CDR2 FNYEAQ (reference sequence). The chain's CDR3 is CASSLASGVPQYF. CDR3 DNA: TGTGCTAGCAGCTTAGCCTCCGGGGTGCCCCAGTACTTC.

This rearrangement joins TRBV2 to TRBJ1-5, with no clear D. Trimming took 4 bases from V and 6 from J, leaving 16 bases between them. The CDR3 loop spans 15 amino acids. Per germline, CDR1 SNHLY and CDR2 FYNNEI. CDR3 in DNA: TGTGCCAGCAGTGCGGCCATGGCCGGGCGTCAGCCCCAGCATTTT. Its protein product is CASSAAMAGRQPQHF.

This clonotype was counted between two and nine times. The chain recombines TRBV20-1 with TRBJ2-7, with 10 bases identical to TRBD2. CDR3 length equals 14 residues. Germline CDR1 reads DFQATT; CDR2 reads SNEGSKA (reference sequence). The trim removed 4 bases at V and 3 bases at J, leaving 6 bases unmatched. In DNA, the CDR3 is TGCAGTGCTAAATCCAGCGGGGGGGTCTACGAGCAGTACTTC. The encoded protein is CSAKSSGGVYEQYF.

Only one count was recorded for this clonotype. The rearrangement uses TRBV6-6 and TRBJ2-4, with 9 bases that match TRBD1. The germline CDR1 and CDR2 sequences are MNHNY and SVGAGI (reference sequence). There are 16 residues in the CDR3. J lost 5 bases, V lost 7 bases, and 12 bases had no gene match. The CDR3 coding sequence is TGTGCCAGCAATTCCGTACAGGGGGCTGGTGAAAACATTCAGTACTTC. It translates to CASNSVQGAGENIQYF.

This clonotype was observed a handful of times. The genes are TRBV29-1 and TRBJ2-3; D assignment may be TRBD1 or TRBD2 (6 bases each). CDR3 length equals 16 residues. Per the germline V gene, CDR1 is SQVTM and CDR2 is ANQGSEA. Between the trimmed V and J ends, which lost 1 base and 0 bases, there was a span of 14 bases. CDR3: CSVEAGARTSTDTQYF. DNA of the CDR3: TGCAGCGTTGAAGCGGGGGCAAGAACTAGCACAGATACGCAGTATTTT.

The chain is built from TRBV4-1 and TRBJ2-5, with 7 bases identical to TRBD1. The end of the DNA fits TRBJ2-7 better, so the J call may be wrong. Germline V gene data show CDR1 as MGHRA and CDR2 as YSYEKL. This CDR3 has 16 residues. Here the CDR3 DNA reads TGCGCCAGCAGCCTCTCCCAGGGGGTATCCACCTACGAGCAGTACTTC. Protein product: CASSLSQGVSTYEQYF.

The chain is built from TRBV5-1 and TRBJ2-1; the D gene is possibly TRBD2 (6 bases). Trimming took 4 bases from V and 2 from J, leaving 13 bases between them. Germline values: CDR1 SGHRS, CDR2 YFSETQ. The CDR3 runs to 15 residues. The CDR3 DNA sequence: TGCGCCAGCAGCCCCGGGACTGAGACCTACAATGAGCAGTTCTTC. Translating it yields CASSPGTETYNEQFF.

In this sample, this clonotype turned up a few times. The chain combines TRBV28 with TRBJ2-6; 8 bases fit TRBD1. Germline V CDR1 and CDR2: MDHEN, SYDVKM. CDR3 size: 16 residues. J lost 3 bases, V lost 6 bases, and 7 bases had no gene match. CDR3 protein: CASRNQGADGANVLTF. The CDR3 DNA sequence: TGTGCCAGCAGGAATCAGGGGGCGGATGGGGCCAACGTCCTGACTTTC.

This sequence joins TRBV5-1 and TRBJ1-1; 9 bases fit TRBD1. After removal of 4 bases from V and 4 bases from J, the junction contained 5 bases not matched to a gene. There are 14 residues in the CDR3. Germline V gene lookup returns CDR1 SGHRS and CDR2 YFSETQ. In DNA form, the CDR3 reads TGCGCCAGCAGCCACACAGGGGGCATCACTGAAGCTTTCTTT. Translation gives CASSHTGGITEAFF.

The J gene is TRBJ1-1, the V gene TRBV6-1, with TRBD1 matching over 8 bases. CDR1 and CDR2 (germline): MNHNS, SASEGT. This CDR3 spans 15 amino acids. V was clipped by 10 bases and J by 4 bases; unmatched bases: 14. The DNA of the CDR3 is TGTGCCACCAGCCCCAGACAAGACAGGGGCACTGAAGCTTTCTTT. Its translation is CATSPRQDRGTEAFF.

The V call is TRBV9, the J call TRBJ1-3, with D unclear. V lost 3 bases, J lost 0 bases, and 13 bases lay in between. The CDR3 length is 16 residues. Germline V gene sequence: CDR1 SGDLS, CDR2 YYNGEE. CDR3 bases: TGTGCCAGCAGCGCGAGCAGAGGAGGCTCTGGAAACACCATATATTTT. Amino acids: CASSASRGGSGNTIYF. The variable domain in full, with the rest retrieved from reference TRBV9 and TRBJ1-3, is DSGVTQTPKHLITATGQRVTLRCSPRSGDLSVYWYQQSLDQGLQFLIQYYNGEERAKGNILERFSAQQFPDLHSELNLSSLELGDSALYFCASSASRGGSGNTIYFGEGSWLTVV.

This sequence joins TRBV27 and TRBJ2-1; TRBD2 matches 14 bases. Looked up from germline, CDR1 is MNHEY and CDR2 is SMNVEV (reference sequence). The V and J ends lost 9 bases and 1 base, in that order; junction bases with no gene match: 8. The CDR3 is 17 amino acids. The CDR3: CARPRTSGGPSYNEQFF. DNA of the CDR3: TGTGCCAGACCTCGGACTAGCGGGGGGCCATCCTACAATGAGCAGTTCTTC.

This clonotype has more than one count but fewer than ten. This rearrangement joins TRBV5-6 to TRBJ2-5; D unclear. With 3 bases removed from V and 5 bases from J, the gap between germline ends came to 11 bases. The germline CDR1 and CDR2 sequences are SGHDT and YYEEEE. The CDR3 runs 13 residues. The CDR3 region is CASSWGYWETQYF. CDR3 DNA sequence: TGTGCCAGCAGCTGGGGATACTGGGAGACCCAGTACTTC.

This clonotype was seen just once. The chain combines TRBV5-1 with TRBJ1-4; 9 bases line up with TRBD1. The CDR3 runs 16 residues. Germline loops: CDR1 SGHRS, CDR2 YFSETQ. Trimming removed 4 bases from V and 5 bases from J; junction bases left unmatched: 9. In nucleotides, the CDR3 is TGCGCCAGCAGCCGCACAGGACAGGGGACGAATGAAAAACTGTTTTTT. It specifies CASSRTGQGTNEKLFF.

V gene TRBV10-3 combines with J gene TRBJ1-2, with 9 bases matching TRBD1. The J segment lost 3 bases and the V segment lost 9 bases, leaving 5 bases of the junction unmatched. In germline, CDR1 is ENHRY, CDR2 SYGVKD. The length of the CDR3 is 13 residues. The CDR3 nucleotides read TGTGCCATACACAGGGGGCAAGACTATGGCTACACCTTC. Translating gives CAIHRGQDYGYTF.

There are many counts of this clonotype. The chain is built from TRBV4-1 and TRBJ2-7, with D uncertain. The CDR3 loop spans 12 amino acids. V lost 2 bases and J lost 6, with 8 bases in between. Germline CDR1 MGHRA, CDR2 YSYEKL. CDR3 loop: CASSQPPGEQYF. CDR3 coding DNA: TGCGCCAGCAGCCAACCCCCCGGCGAGCAGTACTTC.

The chain carries TRBV20-1 and TRBJ2-7; D is possibly TRBD1 (6 bases). CDR1 and CDR2 (germline): DFQATT, SNEGSKA (reference sequence). The germline V and J ends were trimmed by 7 bases and 3 bases, with 19 bases remaining between them. The CDR3 loop spans 14 amino acids. Here the CDR3 DNA reads TGCAGTGTCGGACAGACTCGGAAACACTACGAGCAGTACTTC. This codes for CSVGQTRKHYEQYF.

The chain joins TRBV3-1 to TRBJ2-7, with D possibly being TRBD1 (6 bases). The CDR3 length is 16 residues. V lost 0 bases to trimming and J lost 4 bases, with 16 bases between them. Germline CDR1 and CDR2: LGHDT and YNNKEL (reference sequence). The CDR3 region is CASSQDIPRGQYEQYF. CDR3 bases: TGTGCCAGCAGCCAAGATATTCCCAGGGGCCAATACGAGCAGTACTTC.

The chain joins TRBV27 to TRBJ1-2; 9 bases are a match to TRBD1. The germline CDR1 and CDR2 sequences are MNHEY and SMNVEV (reference sequence). The CDR3 length is 14 residues. V lost 5 bases and J lost 6; bases outside the gene matches: 7. DNA for the CDR3: TGTGCCAGCAGTCGAGCGGGACAGGGTCATGGCTACACCTTC. Its protein is CASSRAGQGHGYTF.